These 24 T cell receptor beta chains originate from one sample sequenced in a study of shared clonotypes between healthy human individuals. Here immunoSEQ multiplex PCR was the method, and the copy in TCRdb shows in-frame clones only, minus some. The table has roughly 2,500,000 clones, 93% seen once; the top ten hold 0.36%. The sequencing sample was made of naive CD4+ T cells from PBMCs. Specified subset: CD45RA+ positively selected. These receptors were obtained from a man younger than 35 in good health. Some clones in this sample may be carry-over from other donors' samples.

The J gene is TRBJ2-3, the V gene TRBV25-1, with D tentatively TRBD1 (5 bases). Trimming took off 6 bases at V and 6 bases at J, with 10 bases between the two ends. The germline CDR1 and CDR2 sequences are MGHDK and SYGVNS. CDR3 length: 12 residues. The CDR3: CASSQGLDTQYF. CDR3 nucleotides: TGTGCCAGCAGCCAGGGTCTGGATACGCAGTATTTT.

The chain employs TRBV6-1 and TRBJ1-2; TRBD1 is a possible D gene (6 bases). This CDR3 region has 14 residues. Trimming cost V 0 bases and J 3 bases, with 8 bases left between them. CDR1 and CDR2 from the germline V gene are MNHNS and SASEGT. CDR3 region: CASSEAGQHYGYTF. The DNA of the CDR3 is TGTGCCAGCAGTGAAGCGGGACAACACTATGGCTACACCTTC.

This clone was recorded only once. The chain carries TRBV18 and TRBJ2-2, with 11 bases lining up with TRBD2. Germline lookup yields CDR1 KGHSH and CDR2 LQKENI. J lost 5 bases, V lost 0 bases, and 8 bases had no gene match. CDR3 length equals 18 residues. The CDR3 DNA reads TGTGCCAGCTCACCACCGAGTACTAGCGGGAGAGGTACCGGGGAGCTGTTTTTT. It encodes CASSPPSTSGRGTGELFF.

V gene TRBV7-3 combines with J gene TRBJ2-2; TRBD1 might be the D (6 bases). The CDR3 has 15 amino acids. The V gene lost 1 base and the J gene lost 6 bases, with 12 bases spanning the gap. The germline gives CDR1 SGHTA, CDR2 FQGTGA. This CDR3 is CASSLKRGGSGELFF. The CDR3 nucleotides are TGTGCCAGCAGCTTAAAACGTGGGGGCTCCGGGGAGCTGTTTTTT.

The chain recombines TRBV7-2 with TRBJ1-4; a weak D match, TRBD1 (5 bases). From germline, CDR1 is SGHTA and CDR2 FQGNSA. Trimming cost V 3 bases and J 4 bases, with 9 bases left between them. The CDR3 length is 14 residues. The CDR3 coding sequence is TGTGCCAGCAGCTTGGGGGGGATTAATGAAAAACTGTTTTTT. Its protein product is CASSLGGINEKLFF. Based on the CDR3 plus reference TRBV7-2 and TRBJ1-4, the full variable domain is GAGVSQSPSNKVTEKGKDVELRCDPISGHTALYWYRQSLGQGLEFLIYFQGNSAPDKSGLPSDRFSAERTGGSVSTLTIQRTQQEDSAVYLCASSLGGINEKLFFGSGTQLSVL.

The chain combines TRBV28 with TRBJ1-1; 8 positions agree with TRBD1. The CDR3 loop spans 16 amino acids. V was pared by 6 bases and J by 1 base, with 10 bases of the junction left unmatched. Looked up from germline, CDR1 is MDHEN and CDR2 is SYDVKM. The CDR3 spells CASSPRPGQGNTEAFF. The CDR3 region has the DNA TGTGCCAGCAGCCCTCGCCCCGGACAGGGGAACACTGAAGCTTTCTTT.

This clone was seen a handful of times. The genes are TRBV9 and TRBJ1-2, with D perhaps matching TRBD1 (6 bases). Germline V gene sequence: CDR1 SGDLS, CDR2 YYNGEE. The ends were cut back, 4 bases at V and 5 bases at J, with 12 bases in the middle. The CDR3 runs to 13 residues. This chain's CDR3 is CASSPMGAYGYTF. DNA of the CDR3: TGTGCCAGCAGCCCCATGGGGGCTTATGGCTACACCTTC.

The J gene is TRBJ1-5, the V gene TRBV6-6; no clear D. The CDR3 contains 15 residues. Looked up from germline, CDR1 is MNHNY and CDR2 is SVGAGI (reference sequence). The ends were cut back, 4 bases at V and 0 bases at J, with 10 bases in the middle. DNA for the CDR3: TGTGCCAGCAGTTCCTTACGGGTTAGCAATCAGCCCCAGCATTTT. It translates to CASSSLRVSNQPQHF.

The chain couples TRBV27 to TRBJ2-7, with 11 bases identical to TRBD2. The junction had 6 bases not matched to a gene; V was cut back by 6 bases and J by 11 bases. The CDR3 consists of 12 residues. Germline V lookup: CDR1 MNHEY, CDR2 SMNVEV (reference sequence). CDR3 in amino acids: CASSSSSGRKYF. The CDR3 DNA reads TGTGCCAGCAGCAGCTCTAGCGGGAGGAAGTACTTC.

The chain has TRBV5-1 and TRBJ2-2; 9 bases match TRBD2. V was clipped by 4 bases and J by 7 bases; unmatched bases: 5. The V gene's germline CDR1 is SGHRS and CDR2 YFSETQ. This CDR3 is built from 14 residues. CDR3 bases: TGCGCCAGCAGCGAGCAGACTAGCGGCGGGGAGCTGTTTTTT. Translating it yields CASSEQTSGGELFF.

The gene calls are TRBV29-1 and TRBJ2-7, with D perhaps TRBD1 (6 bases). Germline V lookup: CDR1 SQVTM, CDR2 ANQGSEA. The ends were cut back, 5 bases at V and 7 bases at J, with 18 bases in the middle. The CDR3 has 13 residues. CDR3 nucleotides: TGCAGCGTTAAGGGACACCTGCCCCGAGAGCAGTACTTC. As protein: CSVKGHLPREQYF.

This sequence joins TRBV20-1 and TRBJ2-3; D not resolved. Per the germline V gene, CDR1 is DFQATT and CDR2 is SNEGSKA (reference sequence). V was pared by 5 bases and J by 5 bases, with 8 bases between. The CDR3 is 11 amino acids. CDR3 protein: CSAHDVDTQYF. The CDR3 nucleotides are TGCAGTGCTCACGACGTAGATACGCAGTATTTT.

The CDR3: CASIQGGSEAFF. Here the CDR3 DNA reads TGTGCCAGCATCCAAGGGGGATCTGAAGCTTTCTTT. The chain has TRBV21-1 and TRBJ1-1; TRBD1 is the table's D call and was not checked against the DNA. TRBV21-1 is an annotated pseudogene. CDR3 length: 12 residues.

The V gene is TRBV5-1, the J gene TRBJ2-2; 11 nucleotides agree with TRBD2. The CDR3 sequence is 15 residues long. Germline CDR1 reads SGHRS; CDR2 reads YFSETQ. The V segment lost 6 bases and the J segment 4 bases; nucleotides outside the gene matches: 5. CDR3 bases: TGCGCCAGCACCTTAGCGGGAGGGGGCACCGGGGAGCTGTTTTTT. Protein sequence: CASTLAGGGTGELFF.

The chain links TRBV7-9 to TRBJ1-1; D may be TRBD1 (5 bases). The CDR3 has 14 residues. Per the germline V gene, CDR1 is SEHNR and CDR2 is FQNEAQ (reference sequence). The V end lost 3 bases, the J end lost 4 bases, and 12 bases lay between the germline ends. The CDR3 DNA reads as TGTGCCAGCAGCTTGGGGGGTAGGGCCACTGAAGCTTTCTTT. This translates into CASSLGGRATEAFF.

This chain links TRBV7-8 with TRBJ1-1; D is undetermined. V gave up 5 bases and J gave up 6 bases, with 13 bases separating them. The CDR3 is 13 residues long. CDR1 and CDR2 from the germline V gene are SGHVS and FQNEAQ. CDR3 protein: CASSGRSKAEAFF. The CDR3 coding sequence is TGTGCCAGCAGCGGACGATCCAAGGCTGAAGCTTTCTTT. Full variable domain (rest looked up from reference TRBV7-8 and TRBJ1-1): GAGVSQSPRYKVAKRGQDVALRCDPISGHVSLFWYQQALGQGPEFLTYFQNEAQLDKSGLPSDRFFAERPEGSVSTLKIQRTQQEDSAVYLCASSGRSKAEAFFGQGTRLTVV.

The chain recombines TRBV7-9 with TRBJ2-2; D may be TRBD1 (6 bases). The length of the CDR3 is 13 residues. V was clipped by 5 bases and J by 7 bases, with 11 bases between them. Germline values: CDR1 SEHNR, CDR2 FQNEAQ (reference sequence). DNA for the CDR3: TGTGCCAGCAGCGTAAGGGGGTACGGGGAGCTGTTTTTT. It specifies CASSVRGYGELFF.

This chain links TRBV25-1 with TRBJ2-3; a weak D match, TRBD2 (5 bases). The germline CDR1 and CDR2 sequences are MGHDK and SYGVNS. This CDR3 has 14 residues. Deletions cut 4 bases from V and 6 bases from J, with 14 bases between. The CDR3 sequence is CASSGGMGSDTQYF. In nucleotides, the CDR3 is TGTGCCAGCAGTGGAGGGATGGGTTCGGATACGCAGTATTTT.

The V gene is TRBV5-6, the J gene TRBJ2-7; no clear D. The CDR3 spans 15 residues. Trimming stripped 3 bases from V and 0 bases from J, with 13 bases between. Per germline, CDR1 SGHDT and CDR2 YYEEEE. The CDR3 spells CASSYRMVISYEQYF. The DNA of the CDR3 is TGTGCCAGCAGCTACCGGATGGTCATCTCCTACGAGCAGTACTTC. Complete variable domain (other parts from reference TRBV5-6 and TRBJ2-7): DAGVTQSPTHLIKTRGQQVTLRCSPKSGHDTVSWYQQALGQGPQFIFQYYEEEERQRGNFPDRFSGHQFPNYSSELNVNALLLGDSALYLCASSYRMVISYEQYFGPGTRLTVT.

The chain is built from TRBV5-1 and TRBJ2-5; D unclear. The CDR3 consists of 14 residues. The V end lost 1 base, the J end lost 5 bases, and 12 bases lay between the germline ends. CDR1 is SGHRS and CDR2 is YFSETQ in the germline V gene. The CDR3 DNA follows: TGCGCCAGCAGCTTGCCGGACGTTGCGGAGACCCAGTACTTC. This encodes CASSLPDVAETQYF.

V and J are TRBV9 and TRBJ2-2; D not resolved. Trimming removed 4 bases from V and 6 bases from J, with 10 bases in between. Germline loops: CDR1 SGDLS, CDR2 YYNGEE. The CDR3 sequence is 13 residues long. CDR3 loop: CASSHRTPGELFF. The CDR3 coding sequence is TGTGCCAGCAGCCACCGAACCCCCGGGGAGCTGTTTTTT.

This chain links TRBV30 with TRBJ1-1; TRBD1 is a possible D gene (5 bases). Trimming took 1 base from V and 1 from J, leaving 7 bases between them. CDR1 and CDR2 from the germline V gene are GTSNPN and SVGIG (reference sequence). The CDR3 length is 13 residues. CDR3 in amino acids: CAWSDRWNTEAFF. CDR3 nucleotide sequence: TGTGCCTGGAGTGACAGGTGGAACACTGAAGCTTTCTTT.

The chain recombines TRBV6-1 with TRBJ2-2, with D perhaps TRBD1 (5 bases). With 5 bases removed from V and 5 bases from J, the gap between germline ends came to 15 bases. CDR1 and CDR2 (germline): MNHNS, SASEGT. CDR3 length equals 15 residues. In nucleotides, the CDR3 is TGTGCCAGCAGTCCAGGGTTTTTTAGAACCGGGGAGCTGTTTTTT. Amino acid sequence: CASSPGFFRTGELFF.

This chain uses TRBV13 with TRBJ2-2; D perhaps matches TRBD1 (6 bases). The V end lost 1 base, the J end lost 7 bases, and 16 bases lay between the germline ends. The CDR3 totals 16 residues. Germline CDR1 and CDR2: PRHDT and FYEKMQ (reference sequence). This chain's CDR3 is CASSLDRVERGGELFF. CDR3 coding DNA: TGTGCCAGCAGCTTAGACAGGGTCGAACGGGGCGGGGAGCTGTTTTTT.